This TCR beta chain was recovered during a study of cytomegalovirus exposure and HLA in healthy donors. Study in general: A data release that came early held tens of millions of unique TCRs from HLA-typed donors.

Regarding the study as a whole: TCR beta V segments were, for the most part, productive about 87% or about 30% of the time in an earlier analysis.

This PCR relied on a set of 60 Vbeta primers and 13 Jbeta primers. Profiling relied on immunoSEQ multiplex PCR, and the TCRdb table lists in-frame clones only, not all of them. Among 150,000 to 200,000 clones listed, less than 80% were seen once. This CDR3 region has 16 residues. Trimming took 5 bases from V and 3 from J; bases not matched to a gene: 9. Germline CDR1 is MNHEY and CDR2 is SMNVEV (reference sequence). Remarks on this clone: Its antigen is not known.

This receptor was obtained from a man aged 40-49 years in good health and CMV-seronegative. Sequencing input: PBMCs. V usage is TRBV27 and J usage is TRBJ2-3; TRBD1 matches at 9 bases. DNA of the CDR3: TGTGCCAGCAGTGTACTCCGTGGACAGGGGACAGATACGCAGTATTTT. Its protein is CASSVLRGQGTDTQYF.